This T cell receptor beta chain was recorded in a study of blood T cell repertoires in COVID-19. Whole-study context: The United States, Italy and Spain provided the acute and convalescent COVID-19 samples. Nucleic acid was either cDNA or gDNA, and it came from T cells, B-cell-depleted T cells, or PBMCs.

Original analysis: Reference gene primer amplification in the assay estimated nucleated cell counts. Clones were read by immunoSEQ multiplex PCR, and TCRdb kept only the in-frame ones, dropping some. V and J calls and clone size are copied from that table; D and trimming were computed from the DNA. Among around 99,000 clones, approximately 82% were seen once, and the ten largest hold 7.9%. The CDR3 extends over 11 amino acids. Looked up from germline, CDR1 is GTSNPN and CDR2 is SVGIG (reference sequence). After removal of 5 bases from V and 4 bases from J, the junction contained 0 bases not matched to a gene.

Sequences were obtained from peripheral blood. The clonotype originates from a woman aged 80 or over with active or convalescent COVID-19. The chain combines TRBV30 with TRBJ1-1, with 8 bases lining up with TRBD1. The CDR3 region is CAWGTGTEAFF. CDR3 sequence (DNA): TGTGCCTGGGGGACAGGCACTGAAGCTTTCTTT.